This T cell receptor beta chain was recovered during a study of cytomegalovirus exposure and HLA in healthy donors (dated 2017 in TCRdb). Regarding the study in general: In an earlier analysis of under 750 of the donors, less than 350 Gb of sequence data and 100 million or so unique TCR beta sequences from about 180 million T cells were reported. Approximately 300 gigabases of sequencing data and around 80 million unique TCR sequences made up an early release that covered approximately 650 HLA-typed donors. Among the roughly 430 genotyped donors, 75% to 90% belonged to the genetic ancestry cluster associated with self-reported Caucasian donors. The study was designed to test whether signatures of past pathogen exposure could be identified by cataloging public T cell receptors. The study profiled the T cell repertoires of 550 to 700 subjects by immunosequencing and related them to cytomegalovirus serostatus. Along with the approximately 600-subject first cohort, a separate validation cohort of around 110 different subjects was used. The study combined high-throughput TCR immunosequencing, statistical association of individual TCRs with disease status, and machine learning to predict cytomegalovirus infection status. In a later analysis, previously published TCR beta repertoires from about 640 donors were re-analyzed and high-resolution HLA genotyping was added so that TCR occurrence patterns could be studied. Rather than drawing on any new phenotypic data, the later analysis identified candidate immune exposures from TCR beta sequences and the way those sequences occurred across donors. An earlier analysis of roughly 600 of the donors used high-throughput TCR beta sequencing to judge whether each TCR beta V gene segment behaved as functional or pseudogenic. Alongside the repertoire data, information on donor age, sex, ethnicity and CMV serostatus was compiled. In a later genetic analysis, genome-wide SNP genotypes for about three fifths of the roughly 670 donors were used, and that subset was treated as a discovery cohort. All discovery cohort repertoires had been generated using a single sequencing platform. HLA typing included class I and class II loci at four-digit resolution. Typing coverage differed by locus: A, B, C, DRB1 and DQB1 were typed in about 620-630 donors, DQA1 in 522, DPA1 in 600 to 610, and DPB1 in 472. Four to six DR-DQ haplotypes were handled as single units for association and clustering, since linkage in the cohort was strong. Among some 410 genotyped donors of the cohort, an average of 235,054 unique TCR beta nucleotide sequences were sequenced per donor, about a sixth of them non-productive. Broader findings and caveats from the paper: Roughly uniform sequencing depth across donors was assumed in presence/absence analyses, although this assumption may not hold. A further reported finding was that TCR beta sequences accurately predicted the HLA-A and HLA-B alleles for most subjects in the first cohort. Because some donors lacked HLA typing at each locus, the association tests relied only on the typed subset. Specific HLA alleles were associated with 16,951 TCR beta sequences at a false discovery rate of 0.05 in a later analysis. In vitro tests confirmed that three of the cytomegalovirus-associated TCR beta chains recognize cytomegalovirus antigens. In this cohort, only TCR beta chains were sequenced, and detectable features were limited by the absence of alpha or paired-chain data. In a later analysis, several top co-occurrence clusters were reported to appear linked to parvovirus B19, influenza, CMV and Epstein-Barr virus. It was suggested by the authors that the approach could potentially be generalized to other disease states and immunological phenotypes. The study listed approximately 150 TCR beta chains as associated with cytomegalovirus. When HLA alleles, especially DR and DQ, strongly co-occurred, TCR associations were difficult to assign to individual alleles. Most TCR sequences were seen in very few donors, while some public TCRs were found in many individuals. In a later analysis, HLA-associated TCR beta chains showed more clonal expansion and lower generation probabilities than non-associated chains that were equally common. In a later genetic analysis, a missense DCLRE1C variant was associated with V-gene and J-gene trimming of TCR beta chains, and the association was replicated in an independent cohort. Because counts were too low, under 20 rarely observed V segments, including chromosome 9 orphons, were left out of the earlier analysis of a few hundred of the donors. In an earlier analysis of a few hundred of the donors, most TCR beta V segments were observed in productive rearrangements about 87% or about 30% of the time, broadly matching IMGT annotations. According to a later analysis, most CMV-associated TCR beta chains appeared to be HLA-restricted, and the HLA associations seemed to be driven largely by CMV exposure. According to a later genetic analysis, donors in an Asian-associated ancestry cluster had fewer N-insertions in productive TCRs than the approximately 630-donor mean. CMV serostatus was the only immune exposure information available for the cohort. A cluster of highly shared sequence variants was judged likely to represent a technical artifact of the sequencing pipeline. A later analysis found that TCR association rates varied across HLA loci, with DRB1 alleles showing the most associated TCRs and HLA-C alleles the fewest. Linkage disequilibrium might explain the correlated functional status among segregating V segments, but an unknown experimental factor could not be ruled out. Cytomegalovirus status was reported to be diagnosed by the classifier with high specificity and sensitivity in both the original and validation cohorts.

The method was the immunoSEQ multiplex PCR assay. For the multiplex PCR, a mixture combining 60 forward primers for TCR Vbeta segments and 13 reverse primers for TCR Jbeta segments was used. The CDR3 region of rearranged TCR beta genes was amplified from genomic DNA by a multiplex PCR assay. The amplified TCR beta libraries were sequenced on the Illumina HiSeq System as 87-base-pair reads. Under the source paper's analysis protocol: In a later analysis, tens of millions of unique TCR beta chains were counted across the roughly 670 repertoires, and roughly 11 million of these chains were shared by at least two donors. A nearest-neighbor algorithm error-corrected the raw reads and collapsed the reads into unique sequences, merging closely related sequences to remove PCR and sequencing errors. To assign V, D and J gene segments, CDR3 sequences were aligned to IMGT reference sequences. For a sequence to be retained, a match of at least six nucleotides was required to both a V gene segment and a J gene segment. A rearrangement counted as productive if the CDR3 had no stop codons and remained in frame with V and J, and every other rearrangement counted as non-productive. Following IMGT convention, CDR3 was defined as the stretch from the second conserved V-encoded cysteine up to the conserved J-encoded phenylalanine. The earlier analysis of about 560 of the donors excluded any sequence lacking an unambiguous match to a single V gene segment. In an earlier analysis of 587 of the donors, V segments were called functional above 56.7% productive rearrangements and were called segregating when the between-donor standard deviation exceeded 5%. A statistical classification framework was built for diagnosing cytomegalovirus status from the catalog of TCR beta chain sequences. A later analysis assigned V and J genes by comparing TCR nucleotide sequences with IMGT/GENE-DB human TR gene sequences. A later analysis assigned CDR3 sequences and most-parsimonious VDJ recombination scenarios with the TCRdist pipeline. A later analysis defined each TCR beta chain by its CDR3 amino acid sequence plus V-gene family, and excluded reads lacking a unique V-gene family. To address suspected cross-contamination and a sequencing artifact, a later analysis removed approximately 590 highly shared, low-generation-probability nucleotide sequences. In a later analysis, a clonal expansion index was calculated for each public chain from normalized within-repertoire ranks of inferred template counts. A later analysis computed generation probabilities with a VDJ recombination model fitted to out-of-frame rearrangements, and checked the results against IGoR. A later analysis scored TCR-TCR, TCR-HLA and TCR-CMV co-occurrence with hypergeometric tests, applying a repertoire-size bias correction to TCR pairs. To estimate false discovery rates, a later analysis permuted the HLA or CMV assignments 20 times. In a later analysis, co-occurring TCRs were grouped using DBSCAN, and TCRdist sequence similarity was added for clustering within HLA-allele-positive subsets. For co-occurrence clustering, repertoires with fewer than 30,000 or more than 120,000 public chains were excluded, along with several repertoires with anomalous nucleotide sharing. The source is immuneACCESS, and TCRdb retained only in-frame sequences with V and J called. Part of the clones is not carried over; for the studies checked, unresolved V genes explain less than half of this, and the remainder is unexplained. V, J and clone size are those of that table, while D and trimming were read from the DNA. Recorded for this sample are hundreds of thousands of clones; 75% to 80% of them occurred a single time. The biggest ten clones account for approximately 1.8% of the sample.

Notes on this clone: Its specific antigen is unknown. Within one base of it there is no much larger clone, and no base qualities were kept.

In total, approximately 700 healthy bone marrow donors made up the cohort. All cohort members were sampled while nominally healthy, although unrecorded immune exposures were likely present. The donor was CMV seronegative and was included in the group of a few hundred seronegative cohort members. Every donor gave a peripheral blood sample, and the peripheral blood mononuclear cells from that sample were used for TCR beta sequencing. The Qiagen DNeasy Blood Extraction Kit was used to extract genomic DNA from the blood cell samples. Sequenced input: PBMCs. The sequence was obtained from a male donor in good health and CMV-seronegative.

The CDR3 region: CASTKAGAFDEQYF. The DNA sequence reads TGTGCCAGTACCAAAGCGGGAGCTTTCGACGAGCAGTACTTC. The rearrangement joined TRBV19 to TRBJ2-7; TRBD2 matches 8 bases in the middle. CDR1 and CDR2 are drawn from the germline V gene (reference sequence): LNHDA, SQIVND. From the cysteine through the phenylalanine, the CDR3 covers 14 amino acids. CDR3 DNA is the only sequence kept; it has 42 bases, read in frame from the first base. Compared with germline, V lacks 7 bases and J lacks 5 bases; bases without a gene match: 10.